The T cell receptor (beta chain) described here comes from a study of blood T cell repertoires in COVID-19. Repertoires were generated with immunoSEQ multiplex PCR, while TCRdb's copy carries only in-frame clones and drops some. The data hold some 360,000 clones, with around 87% observed a single time. The germline V gene encodes CDR1 MNHNY and CDR2 SVGAGI (reference sequence). The CDR3 length is 14 residues. The ends were cut back, 4 bases at V and 1 base at J, with 9 bases in the middle. The Seattle patients joined while their infection was active and were tracked longitudinally afterward. The chain uses TRBV6-6 and TRBJ2-3, with D perhaps matching TRBD1 (6 bases). This sequence originates from a woman in her sixties or seventies with COVID-19, enrolled during active disease. Input material: peripheral blood. The CDR3 loop is CASSFGGRTDTQYF. CDR3 nucleotide sequence: TGTGCCAGCAGTTTTGGGGGCCGCACAGATACGCAGTATTTT.